This entry lists 19 T cell receptor beta chains sequenced from one sample in a study of CD8 T cells in ankylosing spondylitis. Findings and caveats of the study: A TCR beta motif of 7 or 8 highly homologous variants appeared characteristic of ankylosing spondylitis blood.

TCRdb used MiXCR to reprocess the 5' RACE reads, holding one entry per CDR3 protein. Among under 950,000 distinct CDR3 sequences listed, under 20% were seen once. These receptors are not linked to any known antigen. Sequencing was performed on blood, either unsorted or a sorted T cell fraction (not recorded which). These receptors originate from a male donor with ankylosing spondylitis.

The chain couples TRBV24-1 to TRBJ2-1; 7 bases agree with TRBD1. CDR1 is KGHDR and CDR2 is SFDVKD in the germline V gene. V gave up 4 bases and J gave up 9 bases; unmatched junction bases: 11. The CDR3 covers 15 residues. DNA of the CDR3: TGTGCCACCAGTGACAAATGGGACAGATTGGGTGAGCAGTTCTTC. Protein: CATSDKWDRLGEQFF.

This clonotype was counted many times. The gene calls are TRBV12-3 or TRBV12-4 and TRBJ1-5; 7 bases line up with TRBD1. With 6 bases clipped from V and 5 bases from J, the junction kept 13 bases outside the gene matches. This CDR3 is built from 16 residues. The CDR3 DNA is TGTGCCAGCAGAGCCCTGGGCAGGGGGGCGGATCAGCCCCAGCATTTT. The encoded protein is CASRALGRGADQPQHF.

The rearrangement joins TRBV20-1 to TRBJ1-1; possible D gene TRBD1, 5 bases. CDR1 is DFQATT, CDR2 SNEGSKA, per germline (reference sequence). This CDR3 region has 11 residues. The V end lost 5 bases, the J end lost 8 bases, and 12 bases lay between the germline ends. CDR3 loop: CSASDSIEAFF. CDR3 DNA: TGCAGTGCTTCTGACAGCATCGAAGCTTTCTTT.

This clonotype was counted only a few times. The chain has TRBV6-2 or TRBV6-3 and TRBJ1-1; 8 nucleotides match TRBD1. The CDR3 has 15 residues. The V segment lost 6 bases and the J segment 5 bases; nucleotides outside the gene matches: 11. Per the germline V gene, CDR1 is MNHEY and CDR2 is SVGEGT. CDR3 region: CASRSSTGGWTEAFF. The CDR3 DNA follows: TGTGCCAGCAGATCGTCAACAGGGGGGTGGACTGAAGCTTTCTTT.

The J gene is TRBJ1-2, the V gene TRBV20-1, with TRBD1 identical over 8 bases. The CDR3 contains 14 residues. The junction had 11 bases not matched to a gene; V was cut back by 3 bases and J by 8 bases. Germline CDR1 DFQATT, CDR2 SNEGSKA (reference sequence). The CDR3 DNA follows: TGCAGTGCTAGTCGTACCGGGACAGGCGAGGGCTACACCTTC. It translates to CSASRTGTGEGYTF.

V usage is TRBV5-6 and J usage is TRBJ2-2; D is unresolved. Germline CDR1 is SGHDT and CDR2 is YYEEEE. There are 16 residues in the CDR3. V was pared by 0 bases and J by 1 base, with 10 bases between. CDR3 DNA: TGTGCCAGCAGCTTGGTTGTGACCGAGAACACCGGGGAGCTGTTTTTT. This codes for CASSLVVTENTGELFF.

This chain links TRBV6-2 or TRBV6-3 with TRBJ1-5; D remains ambiguous. V lost 5 bases, J lost 5 bases, and 10 bases lay in between. The CDR3 runs 13 residues. Germline CDR1 is MNHEY and CDR2 is SVGEGT. The CDR3 coding sequence is TGTGCCAGCAGTCACAGCTACTATCAGCCCCAGCATTTT. Residues: CASSHSYYQPQHF.

The rearrangement joins TRBV10-3 to TRBJ1-1; no definite D call. CDR3 length: 13 residues. Looked up from germline, CDR1 is ENHRY and CDR2 is SYGVKD. V lost 2 bases to trimming and J lost 1 base, with 5 bases between them. CDR3: CAISENTNTEAFF. CDR3 nucleotides: TGTGCCATCAGTGAGAATACGAACACTGAAGCTTTCTTT.

This clonotype was counted at least ten times. The CDR3 nucleotides are TGCAGTGCTCCACAGGGGGCCGGTCAGCCCCAGCATTTT. Protein: CSAPQGAGQPQHF. The chain joins TRBV20-1 to TRBJ1-5; 9 bases are a match to TRBD1. CDR3 length: 13 residues. CDR1 is DFQATT and CDR2 is SNEGSKA in the germline V gene (reference sequence). The junction had 5 bases not matched to a gene; V was cut back by 5 bases and J by 6 bases.

This clonotype turned up a few times. V and J are TRBV25-1 and TRBJ1-5; D is perhaps TRBD1 (5 bases). The length of the CDR3 is 14 residues. Trimming took off 4 bases at V and 5 bases at J, with 12 bases between the two ends. The germline gives CDR1 MGHDK, CDR2 SYGVNS. The CDR3 here is CASSATEYHQPQHF. DNA for the CDR3: TGTGCCAGCAGTGCGACAGAGTACCATCAGCCCCAGCATTTT. The full variable domain, its missing parts supplied by reference TRBV25-1 and TRBJ1-5, is EADIYQTPRYLVIGTGKKITLECSQTMGHDKMYWYQQDPGMELHLIHYSYGVNSTEKGDLSSESTVSRIRTEHFPLTLESARPSHTSQYLCASSATEYHQPQHFGDGTRLSIL.

This clonotype was observed a handful of times. J is TRBJ2-1 and V is TRBV20-1, with 7 bases fitting TRBD1. The CDR3 is made up of 13 amino acids. The ends lost 5 bases at V and 13 bases at J; junction bases unmatched: 14. Germline CDR1 and CDR2: DFQATT and SNEGSKA (reference sequence). DNA of the CDR3: TGCAGTGCTTCAGGGTCACAGGGGTGGGACCAGTTCTTC. Amino acid sequence: CSASGSQGWDQFF.

This clonotype has more than one count but fewer than ten. The rearrangement links TRBV29-1 to TRBJ2-3, with D possibly being TRBD2 (5 bases). This CDR3 contains 14 residues. V was shortened by 6 bases and J by 0 bases, with 13 bases between the two germline ends. CDR1 is SQVTM and CDR2 is ANQGSEA in the germline V gene. The CDR3 DNA reads TGCAGCGTCGCGGGTCTTTATAGCACAGATACGCAGTATTTT. This codes for CSVAGLYSTDTQYF.

A few counts support this clonotype. Compared with germline, one end of the junction differs, possibly owing to a read error. The genes are TRBV12-3 or TRBV12-4 and TRBJ2-5; D may correspond to TRBD1 or TRBD2 (6 bases each). This CDR3 is built from 15 residues. CDR3 residues: CASDYGRGDQETQYF. In DNA, the CDR3 is TGTGCCAGCGACTATGGAAGGGGGGACCAGGAGACCCAGTACTTC.

The chain carries TRBV4-1 and TRBJ2-2; D is possibly TRBD1 (6 bases). V was cut by 1 base and J by 5 bases, with 8 bases left in between. Germline V gene sequence: CDR1 MGHRA, CDR2 YSYEKL. CDR3 size: 14 residues. The CDR3 reads CASSQGQVTGELFF. CDR3 bases: TGCGCCAGCAGCCAAGGACAGGTAACCGGGGAGCTGTTTTTT.

The V call is TRBV4-1, the J call TRBJ2-7, with D possibly TRBD2 on 6 matching bases. CDR3 size: 16 residues. Germline CDR1 is MGHRA and CDR2 is YSYEKL. The germline V and J ends were trimmed by 4 bases and 2 bases, with 18 bases remaining between them. This chain's CDR3 is CASSPEGTRGTYEQYF. The CDR3 DNA sequence: TGCGCCAGCAGCCCCGAGGGAACACGGGGGACCTACGAGCAGTACTTC.

This chain uses TRBV7-8 with TRBJ2-1; 7 positions match TRBD2. The CDR3 extends over 17 amino acids. With 0 bases clipped from V and 3 bases from J, the junction kept 8 bases outside the gene matches. CDR1 is SGHVS, CDR2 FQNEAQ, per germline. The CDR3 DNA reads TGTGCCAGCAGCTTAGCGTGGCTAGCGGAACTCTACAATGAGCAGTTCTTC. Encoded protein: CASSLAWLAELYNEQFF.

This clonotype was found a few times. The V call is TRBV18, the J call TRBJ2-3, with D unclear. The V end lost 0 bases, the J end lost 4 bases, and 5 bases lay between the germline ends. The CDR3 spans 13 residues. CDR1 is KGHSH and CDR2 is LQKENI in the germline V gene. Here the CDR3 DNA reads TGTGCCAGCTCACCACCGTTGTCAGATACGCAGTATTTT. As protein: CASSPPLSDTQYF. The full variable domain, rest sourced from reference TRBV18 and TRBJ2-3, is NAGVMQNPRHLVRRRGQEARLRCSPMKGHSHVYWYRQLPEEGLKFMVYLQKENIIDESGMPKERFSAEFPKEGPSILRIQQVVRGDSAAYFCASSPPLSDTQYFGPGTRLTVL.

The table lists this clonotype with many counts. This rearrangement joins TRBV7-9 to TRBJ1-1; D unresolved. V was clipped by 5 bases and J by 6 bases, with 16 bases between them. The CDR3 contains 14 residues. Germline V gene data show CDR1 as SEHNR and CDR2 as FQNEAQ (reference sequence). CDR3 sequence reads: CASSAEVLGAEAFF. Here the CDR3 DNA reads TGTGCCAGCAGCGCGGAGGTCCTTGGAGCTGAAGCTTTCTTT.

The chain combines TRBV10-3 with TRBJ1-5; D is perhaps TRBD1 (5 bases). Deletions cut 2 bases from V and 2 bases from J, with 7 bases between. Germline values: CDR1 ENHRY, CDR2 SYGVKD. The CDR3 sequence is 14 residues long. CDR3 amino acids: CAISEDSRNQPQHF. CDR3 in DNA: TGTGCCATCAGTGAGGACAGCCGCAATCAGCCCCAGCATTTT.